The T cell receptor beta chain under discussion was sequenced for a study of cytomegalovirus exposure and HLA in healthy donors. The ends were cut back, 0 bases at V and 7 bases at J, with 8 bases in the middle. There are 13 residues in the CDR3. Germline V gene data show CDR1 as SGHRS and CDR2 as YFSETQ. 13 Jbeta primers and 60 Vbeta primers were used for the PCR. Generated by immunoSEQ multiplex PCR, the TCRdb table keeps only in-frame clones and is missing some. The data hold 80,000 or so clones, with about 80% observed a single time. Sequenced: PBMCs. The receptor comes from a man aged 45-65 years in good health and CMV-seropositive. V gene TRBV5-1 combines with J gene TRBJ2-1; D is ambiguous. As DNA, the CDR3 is TGCGCCAGCAGCTTGGTTGGAGATAATGAGCAGTTCTTC. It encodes CASSLVGDNEQFF. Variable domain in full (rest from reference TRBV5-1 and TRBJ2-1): KAGVTQTPRYLIKTRGQQVTLSCSPISGHRSVSWYQQTPGQGLQFLFEYFSETQRNKGNFPGRFSGRQFSNSRSEMNVSTLELGDSALYLCASSLVGDNEQFFGPGTRLTVL.